This T cell receptor (beta chain) was recovered during a study of preoperative IRX-2 immunotherapy in early breast cancer. Treatment meaning: preoperative locoregional IRX-2 cytokine immunotherapy. Preoperative locoregional IRX-2 cytokine immunotherapy was tested in the phase Ib source study. CDR1 is LNHDA, CDR2 SQIVND, per germline (reference sequence). Trimming stripped 6 bases from V and 5 bases from J, with 10 bases between. The CDR3 contains 12 residues. The assay was immunoSEQ multiplex PCR, and TCRdb's table has in-frame clones only and misses some. Found here are some 7,200 clones, approximately 80% of them singletons; the top ten hold about 15%.

The V gene is TRBV19, the J gene TRBJ2-5; D not resolved. This sample comprised tumor tissue, obtained after IRX-2 immunotherapy. This receptor was obtained from a human donor with breast cancer. The DNA for the CDR3 is TGTGCCAGTAGGCAGGCTGGGGAGACCCAGTACTTC. This encodes CASRQAGETQYF.